Listed here is a single TCR beta chain. The antigen is unknown. The data were taken from a study of beta chain features in type 1 diabetes. General study points: Insertion counts at VDJ junctions were lower in type 1 diabetes patients, who also showed more deletions there. There was a moderate but significant shortening of TCRB CDR3s in all four CD4+ subsets of Type 1 diabetes patients.

Naive, central memory, regulatory and stem cell-like memory cells within the CD4+ compartment were sorted using CD45RO/CCR7/CD25/CD127/CD95/CD27. Every isolated RNA sample was fully reverse transcribed, so sequencing captured expressed TCRB transcripts. Data came from immunoSEQ multiplex PCR; TCRdb stores just in-frame clones and leaves some out. This table has about 340,000 clones, approximately 10% appearing once. This CDR3 contains 15 residues. The germline CDR1 and CDR2 sequences are SEHNR and FQNEAQ (reference sequence). Trimming took 0 bases from V and 5 from J, leaving 13 bases between them. The material sequenced was central memory CD4+ T cells from blood. This chain links TRBV7-9 with TRBJ1-1; unclear D gene. This receptor was taken from a man in his thirties or forties with type 1 diabetes. Here the CDR3 reads CASSLAAAPSTEAFF. Written as DNA, the CDR3 is TGTGCCAGCAGCTTAGCCGCGGCCCCAAGTACTGAAGCTTTCTTT.